This TCR beta chain emerged from a study of read filtering for tumor transcriptome and immune sequencing. At the level of the study: Mean patient age was about 66 years, range roughly 40 to 85; 16 to 20 male, roughly 14 female.

General observations from the study: Compared with RNA-seq, IR-seq gave much higher clonotype depth and reliability.

At the time of active disease, bone marrow was collected from every patient. Molecular barcoded adaptors covering alpha/delta and beta/gamma chains were used on approximately 400 ng RNA. TCRdb reprocessed the reads via MiXCR and lists one record per CDR3 protein. The data show roughly 41,000 distinct CDR3 sequences, roughly 13% seen once. Per the germline V gene, CDR1 is DFQATT and CDR2 is SNEGSKA (reference sequence). The CDR3 spans 12 residues. V shed 5 bases, J shed 4 bases, and the junction held 4 bases outside the gene matches. This clonotype was seen repeatedly, ten times or more. Its antigen remains unidentified.

Specimen: a population of CD138-negative cells sorted from bone marrow. The TCR originated in a donor at least 40 years old with multiple myeloma. The chain uses TRBV20-1 and TRBJ2-7; 8 bases align to TRBD2. The CDR3: CSASAGAYEQYF. CDR3 bases: TGCAGTGCTTCAGCGGGAGCTTACGAGCAGTACTTC.